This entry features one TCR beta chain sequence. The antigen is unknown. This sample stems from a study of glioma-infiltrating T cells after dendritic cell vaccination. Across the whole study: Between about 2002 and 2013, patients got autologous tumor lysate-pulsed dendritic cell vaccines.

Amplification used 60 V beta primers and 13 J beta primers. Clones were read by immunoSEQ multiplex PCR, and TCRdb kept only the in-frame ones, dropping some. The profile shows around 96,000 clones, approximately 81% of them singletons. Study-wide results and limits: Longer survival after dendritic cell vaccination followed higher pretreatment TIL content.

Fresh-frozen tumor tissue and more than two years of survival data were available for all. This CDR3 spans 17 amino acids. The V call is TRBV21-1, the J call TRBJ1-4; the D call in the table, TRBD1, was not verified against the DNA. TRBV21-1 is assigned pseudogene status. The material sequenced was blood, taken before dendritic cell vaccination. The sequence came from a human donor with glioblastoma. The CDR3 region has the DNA TGTGCCAGCAGCACTTCAGCCCAGGGGGCGCCTAATGAAAAACTGTTTTTT. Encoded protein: CASSTSAQGAPNEKLFF.